Each of the 26 T cell receptor beta chains below was sequenced from the same sample in a study of blood T cell repertoires in COVID-19. Using immunoSEQ multiplex PCR, the repertoire was profiled, and TCRdb retains in-frame clones only, with some absent. The data contain 70,000 to 80,000 clones, roughly 84% of them singletons. The sample comprised peripheral blood. The receptors shown here come from a man older than 75 with acute or convalescent COVID-19.

The rearrangement joins TRBV19 to TRBJ2-2, with D unclear. Trimming pared 3 bases from V and 6 bases from J, leaving 5 bases between. CDR3 length: 12 residues. Per the germline V gene, CDR1 is LNHDA and CDR2 is SQIVND (reference sequence). In DNA, the CDR3 is TGTGCCAGTAGTATTTCTCCCGGGGAGCTGTTTTTT. Protein sequence: CASSISPGELFF.

This CDR3 is CASKTTSVNTGELFF. CDR3 sequence (DNA): TGTGCCAGTAAAACAACTAGCGTAAACACCGGGGAGCTGTTTTTT. This chain uses TRBV19 with TRBJ2-2; 7 nucleotides agree with TRBD2. The length of the CDR3 is 15 residues. Looked up from germline, CDR1 is LNHDA and CDR2 is SQIVND (reference sequence). J lost 2 bases, V lost 7 bases, and 7 bases had no gene match.

This sequence joins TRBV6-5 and TRBJ1-2; D may be TRBD1 (6 bases). The germline V gene encodes CDR1 MNHEY and CDR2 SVGAGI. The CDR3 sequence is 12 residues long. V lost 6 bases to trimming and J lost 7 bases, with 12 bases between them. The CDR3 sequence is CASRGGARGYTF. The CDR3 DNA sequence: TGTGCCAGCAGGGGGGGGGCGCGTGGCTACACCTTC.

The chain recombines TRBV7-2 with TRBJ2-1; 10 bases match TRBD2. The CDR3 sequence is 16 residues long. Looked up from germline, CDR1 is SGHTA and CDR2 is FQGNSA. The V and J ends lost 1 base and 7 bases, in that order; junction bases with no gene match: 7. This CDR3 is CASSLGSAGGQNEQFF. The CDR3 nucleotides are TGTGCCAGCAGCTTAGGATCAGCGGGGGGGCAGAATGAGCAGTTCTTC.

The chain couples TRBV7-9 to TRBJ1-1; D call uncertain. CDR3 length: 16 amino acids. Trimming removed 5 bases from V and 0 bases from J, with 16 bases in between. Germline CDR1 and CDR2: SEHNR and FQNEAQ (reference sequence). CDR3 residues: CASSPFQQFMNTEAFF. The CDR3 coding sequence is TGTGCCAGCAGCCCCTTCCAACAGTTCATGAACACTGAAGCTTTCTTT.

This clone was picked up a small number of times. The rearrangement uses TRBV10-3 and TRBJ2-7; no definite D call. Germline CDR1 ENHRY, CDR2 SYGVKD. V shed 2 bases and J shed 3 bases, with 8 bases lying between them. This CDR3 contains 13 residues. The DNA for the CDR3 is TGTGCCATCAGTGAGGTCGAGGTCTACGAGCAGTACTTC. It encodes CAISEVEVYEQYF.

This chain joins TRBV28 and TRBJ1-2; D not certain. This CDR3 region has 13 residues. The V end was cut by 2 bases, the J end by 6 bases, with 10 bases between. CDR1 is MDHEN and CDR2 is SYDVKM in the germline V gene. CDR3 DNA: TGTGCCAGCAGTTTAATGTATCAGGATGGCTACACCTTC. As protein: CASSLMYQDGYTF.

The gene calls are TRBV6-5 and TRBJ2-1; 8 nucleotides agree with TRBD1. CDR1 MNHEY and CDR2 SVGAGI come from the germline V gene. This CDR3 region has 13 residues. With V trimmed by 6 bases and J by 8 bases, 6 bases remained unmatched. The CDR3 region is CASRRGQGDEQFF. DNA for the CDR3: TGTGCCAGCAGAAGAGGACAGGGCGATGAGCAGTTCTTC.

The chain employs TRBV28 and TRBJ1-2; 8 nucleotides align to TRBD1. The germline V gene encodes CDR1 MDHEN and CDR2 SYDVKM. V trimming: 9 bases; J trimming: 6 bases; junction bases outside the gene matches: 3. CDR3 length: 11 amino acids. This chain's CDR3 is CASRQGNGYTF. CDR3 bases: TGTGCCAGTAGACAGGGGAATGGCTACACCTTC.

To note about this clone: Its ends do not fully match the called genes, so a read error is possible. CDR3 sequence: CASSRSGGADQAQYF. The CDR3 DNA reads as TGTGCTAGCAGCAGAAGCGGGGGGGCCGACCAGGCCCAGTACTTC. V gene TRBV7-7 combines with J gene TRBJ2-5; 10 positions match TRBD2. This CDR3 spans 15 amino acids. Germline V gives CDR1 SSHAT, CDR2 FNYEAQ (reference sequence).

This clone has just a few counts. This chain uses TRBV5-1 with TRBJ2-2, with 7 positions matching TRBD2. The CDR3 contains 15 residues. Losses at the gene ends were 1 base for V and 5 bases for J; bases not matched to a gene: 5. The germline V gene encodes CDR1 SGHRS and CDR2 YFSETQ. The CDR3 sequence: CASSLQPGGTGELFF. The CDR3 bases are TGCGCCAGCAGCTTGCAACCCGGGGGGACCGGGGAGCTGTTTTTT.

The rearrangement links TRBV2 to TRBJ2-2, with a tentative D call TRBD1 (6 bases). The CDR3 contains 15 residues. Trimming took off 6 bases at V and 2 bases at J, with 13 bases between the two ends. From germline, CDR1 is SNHLY and CDR2 FYNNEI. The CDR3 loop is CASRVTGSNTGELFF. In nucleotides, the CDR3 is TGTGCCAGCAGAGTTACAGGGAGTAACACCGGGGAGCTGTTTTTT.

This clone was observed once. This chain uses TRBV3-1 (or the pseudogene TRBV3-2) with TRBJ2-1, with 7 bases that match TRBD1. This CDR3 contains 16 residues. V was pared by 0 bases and J by 2 bases, with 4 bases of the junction left unmatched. The germline V gene has CDR1 LGHDT and CDR2 YNNKEL (reference sequence). The CDR3: CASSQDTGTAYNEQFF. For the CDR3, the DNA is TGTGCCAGCAGCCAAGATACTGGGACAGCCTACAATGAGCAGTTCTTC.

The CDR3 sequence: CASERYLTDTQYF. The CDR3 DNA sequence: TGTGCCAGCGAGCGGTATCTCACAGATACGCAGTATTTT. This chain links TRBV19 with TRBJ2-3; a possible D gene is TRBD2 (5 bases). The length of the CDR3 is 13 residues. V dropped 9 bases and J dropped 2 bases, with 12 bases sitting between them. Per the germline V gene, CDR1 is LNHDA and CDR2 is SQIVND (reference sequence).

The chain has TRBV5-1 and TRBJ2-3, with D perhaps matching TRBD1 (6 bases). Germline V CDR1 and CDR2: SGHRS, YFSETQ. V lost 0 bases to trimming and J lost 2 bases, with 13 bases between them. The CDR3 is 16 amino acids. The DNA for the CDR3 is TGCGCCAGCAGCTTGGTGGCAGGGGCTAACACAGATACGCAGTATTTT. Its translation is CASSLVAGANTDTQYF.

The chain links TRBV6-6 to TRBJ1-5; D is possibly TRBD1 (5 bases). From germline, CDR1 is MNHNY and CDR2 SVGAGI (reference sequence). CDR3 length: 15 residues. V gave up 8 bases and J gave up 3 bases, with 17 bases separating them. CDR3 region: CASRSGTGVNQPQHF. The CDR3 DNA follows: TGTGCCAGCCGTAGTGGGACGGGGGTCAATCAGCCCCAGCATTTT.

The V call is TRBV7-2, the J call TRBJ1-5; unclear D gene. Trimming removed 1 base from V and 1 base from J, with 8 bases in between. The germline CDR1 and CDR2 sequences are SGHTA and FQGNSA. This CDR3 contains 15 residues. CDR3 in amino acids: CASSLVPGSNQPQHF. The CDR3 nucleotides read TGTGCCAGCAGCTTAGTCCCGGGGAGCAATCAGCCCCAGCATTTT.

The rearrangement joins TRBV6-5 to TRBJ1-1, with 7 nucleotides matching TRBD1. The CDR3 spans 15 residues. Trimming took 0 bases from V and 3 from J; bases not matched to a gene: 4. Germline CDR1 and CDR2: MNHEY and SVGAGI. CDR3 sequence: CASSYSIGGDTEAFF. CDR3 coding DNA: TGTGCCAGCAGTTACTCGATAGGGGGCGACACTGAAGCTTTCTTT.

The chain joins TRBV6-1 to TRBJ1-1; no definite D call. The germline V gene has CDR1 MNHNS and CDR2 SASEGT. The V and J ends lost 0 bases and 9 bases respectively, with 8 bases between them. The CDR3 runs 12 residues. The CDR3 coding sequence is TGTGCCAGCAGTGAAGCCCGACACAAAGCTTTCTTT. It specifies CASSEARHKAFF.

The V and J genes are TRBV29-1 and TRBJ1-1; tentatively, D is TRBD1 (6 bases). Germline CDR1 reads SQVTM; CDR2 reads ANQGSEA. Trimming shortened V by 7 bases and J by 0 bases, and 9 bases separated the two germline ends. This CDR3 spans 12 amino acids. As DNA, the CDR3 is TGCAGCGGTCGGACAGTGAACACTGAAGCTTTCTTT. It yields the protein CSGRTVNTEAFF.

V gene TRBV19 combines with J gene TRBJ1-4, with a possible D match to TRBD1 (5 bases). The CDR3 covers 14 residues. V was trimmed by 2 bases and J by 8 bases, leaving 12 bases between them. Per the germline V gene, CDR1 is LNHDA and CDR2 is SQIVND (reference sequence). CDR3: CASSIPGGTEKLFF. Written as DNA, the CDR3 is TGTGCCAGTAGTATACCCGGGGGTACGGAAAAACTGTTTTTT.

The rearrangement links TRBV7-2 to TRBJ2-2; 7 bases agree with TRBD2. The germline V gene has CDR1 SGHTA and CDR2 FQGNSA. The V and J ends lost 5 bases and 5 bases, in that order; junction bases with no gene match: 11. CDR3 length: 16 residues. The CDR3: CASSPREVTFTGELFF. CDR3 in DNA: TGTGCCAGCAGCCCTCGGGAGGTCACCTTTACCGGGGAGCTGTTTTTT.

The CDR3: CASSEYNLAGGTDTQYF. In nucleotides, the CDR3 is TGTGCCAGCAGTGAATATAACCTAGCGGGCGGAACAGATACGCAGTATTTT. The V call is TRBV25-1, the J call TRBJ2-3, with 8 bases fitting TRBD2. The germline gives CDR1 MGHDK, CDR2 SYGVNS. V was clipped by 0 bases and J by 3 bases; unmatched bases: 8. The CDR3 loop spans 17 amino acids.

The chain uses TRBV9 and TRBJ1-2, with 7 bases identical to TRBD1. The J segment lost 2 bases and the V segment lost 6 bases, leaving 10 bases of the junction unmatched. CDR1 SGDLS and CDR2 YYNGEE come from the germline V gene. The CDR3 consists of 15 residues. This chain's CDR3 is CASTRLGTANYGYTF. CDR3 DNA: TGTGCCAGCACCCGTTTGGGGACAGCGAACTATGGCTACACCTTC.

This clone was counted a single time. V is TRBV18 and J is TRBJ1-1; D is uncertain. Trimming cost V 1 base and J 1 base, with 7 bases left between them. CDR1 KGHSH and CDR2 LQKENI come from the germline V gene. This CDR3 comprises 14 residues. CDR3 sequence reads: CASSPLPGNTEAFF. The CDR3 DNA sequence: TGTGCCAGCTCACCACTCCCCGGGAACACTGAAGCTTTCTTT.

This clone occurred a few times. The chain carries TRBV19 and TRBJ1-2, with 10 bases matching TRBD1. The junction had 7 bases not matched to a gene; V was cut back by 5 bases and J by 7 bases. Per germline, CDR1 LNHDA and CDR2 SQIVND (reference sequence). CDR3 length: 14 residues. This chain's CDR3 is CASSPTGGLGGYTF. DNA of the CDR3: TGTGCCAGTAGTCCGACAGGGGGCTTGGGTGGCTACACCTTC.